These 13 T cell receptor beta chains came from one sample sequenced in a study of control samples from healthy donors and cancer patients. Data came from immunoSEQ multiplex PCR; TCRdb stores just in-frame clones and leaves some out. This table holds 100,000 to 150,000 clones, about 90% found once. The specimen was blood. The source of these receptors is a man in his sixties in good health.

This clone was recorded a few times. The sample contains more than one DNA sequence encoding this CDR3. This chain joins TRBV28 and TRBJ1-5; perhaps TRBD1 as D (6 bases). The germline V gene has CDR1 MDHEN and CDR2 SYDVKM. The CDR3 contains 14 residues. The ends were cut back, 3 bases at V and 2 bases at J, with 8 bases in the middle. The CDR3 bases are TGTGCCAGCAGTTTTAGACAGGGCAATCAGCCCCAGCATTTT. Translated, it gives CASSFRQGNQPQHF.

The chain links TRBV3-1 (or the pseudogene TRBV3-2) to TRBJ2-1; 10 nucleotides line up with TRBD2. With 6 bases clipped from V and 16 bases from J, the junction kept 9 bases outside the gene matches. CDR3 length equals 12 residues. Germline CDR1 and CDR2: LGHDT and YNNKEL (reference sequence). For the CDR3, the DNA is TGTGCCAGCAGGGGTCTAGCGGGGGCGTCATTCTTC. Translated, it gives CASRGLAGASFF.

The chain links TRBV4-1 to TRBJ1-2, with a possible D match to TRBD1 (6 bases). Germline V lookup: CDR1 MGHRA, CDR2 YSYEKL. The V gene lost 4 bases and the J gene lost 4 bases, with 10 bases spanning the gap. The CDR3 length is 13 residues. CDR3 DNA: TGCGCCAGCAGCCGCGAACAGGGCTATGGCTACACCTTC. This gives the protein CASSREQGYGYTF.

Details on this clone: The missing conserved phenylalanine or tryptophan at the end of this CDR3 makes a read error likely. The limits of the CDR3 on the DNA are not certain, so only TCRdb's listed CDR3 is given. The rearrangement links TRBV6-1 to TRBJ2-4. Germline loops: CDR1 MNHNS, CDR2 SASEGT. A total of 12 residues make up the CDR3, ends included. The CDR3 here is CASSEGEGHGGL.

The chain uses TRBV7-9 and TRBJ1-2; weak D call: TRBD1 (5 bases). CDR1 and CDR2 (germline): SEHNR, FQNEAQ (reference sequence). Between the trimmed V and J ends, which lost 1 base and 2 bases, there was a span of 11 bases. The CDR3 extends over 15 amino acids. The CDR3 protein is CASSLVGDLNYGYTF. The CDR3, as DNA: TGTGCCAGCAGCTTAGTGGGGGATTTGAACTATGGCTACACCTTC. Based on the CDR3 plus reference TRBV7-9 and TRBJ1-2, the full variable domain is DTGVSQNPRHKITKRGQNVTFRCDPISEHNRLYWYRQTLGQGPEFLTYFQNEAQLEKSRLLSDRFSAERPKGSFSTLEIQRTEQGDSAMYLCASSLVGDLNYGYTFGSGTRLTVV.

The J gene is TRBJ2-7, the V gene TRBV5-4; D may be TRBD1 (6 bases). The germline V gene has CDR1 SGHNT and CDR2 YYREEE (reference sequence). V was clipped by 3 bases and J by 0 bases, with 16 bases between them. This CDR3 contains 16 residues. CDR3 protein: CASSWDPGAVSYEQYF. The CDR3 DNA follows: TGTGCCAGCAGCTGGGACCCAGGGGCGGTCTCCTACGAGCAGTACTTC.

The chain links TRBV6-5 to TRBJ1-2, with D unresolved. Germline loops: CDR1 MNHEY, CDR2 SVGAGI. The CDR3 is 15 residues long. Trimming took off 0 bases at V and 0 bases at J, with 8 bases between the two ends. The CDR3: CASSYSYRANYGYTF. The CDR3 DNA follows: TGTGCCAGCAGTTACTCGTACAGAGCTAACTATGGCTACACCTTC.

The chain links TRBV15 to TRBJ2-2, with D uncertain. CDR3 length: 14 amino acids. The germline V gene encodes CDR1 LNHNV and CDR2 YYDKDF (reference sequence). V shed 2 bases and J shed 5 bases, with 9 bases lying between them. CDR3 in DNA: TGTGCCACCAGCAGACTCACAGATACCGGGGAGCTGTTTTTT. Its protein product is CATSRLTDTGELFF.

The J gene is TRBJ1-1, the V gene TRBV29-1; no reliable D call. Germline V gene lookup returns CDR1 SQVTM and CDR2 ANQGSEA. This CDR3 is 12 amino acids long. The ends were cut back, 2 bases at V and 1 base at J, with 5 bases in the middle. CDR3 nucleotides: TGCAGCGTTGAACCCACGAACACTGAAGCTTTCTTT. Its translation is CSVEPTNTEAFF.

V usage is TRBV9 and J usage is TRBJ2-7; D gene unclear. Trimming removed 1 base from V and 6 bases from J, with 11 bases in between. Germline loops: CDR1 SGDLS, CDR2 YYNGEE. The CDR3 covers 13 residues. The CDR3 region is CASSVFMFGEQYF. Here the CDR3 DNA reads TGTGCCAGCAGCGTATTCATGTTCGGCGAGCAGTACTTC.

The chain employs TRBV2 and TRBJ1-1; 7 nucleotides line up with TRBD1. The CDR3 loop spans 16 amino acids. V trimming: 2 bases; J trimming: 5 bases; junction bases outside the gene matches: 11. Per germline, CDR1 SNHLY and CDR2 FYNNEI. The CDR3 loop is CASSEPYRGADTEAFF. CDR3 in DNA: TGTGCCAGCAGTGAACCTTACAGGGGCGCTGATACTGAAGCTTTCTTT.

V usage is TRBV18 and J usage is TRBJ1-2, with D possibly being TRBD1 (6 bases). Trimming left V 6 bases short and J 3 bases short, with 11 bases between. In germline, CDR1 is KGHSH, CDR2 LQKENI. CDR3 length: 13 amino acids. CDR3 amino acids: CASSTQGYYGYTF. CDR3 bases: TGTGCCAGCTCTACCCAGGGGTACTATGGCTACACCTTC.

The J gene is TRBJ1-1, the V gene TRBV28; TRBD1 agrees at 8 bases. Germline V gene data show CDR1 as MDHEN and CDR2 as SYDVKM. The CDR3 spans 15 residues. Losses at the gene ends were 1 base for V and 1 base for J; bases not matched to a gene: 2. The CDR3 reads CASSLFTGGNTEAFF. CDR3 nucleotides: TGTGCCAGCAGTTTATTTACAGGGGGGAACACTGAAGCTTTCTTT.